This TCR beta chain was identified in a study of long-term antiretroviral therapy in people with HIV. The study's findings and limits: Diversity went up after ART and still fell short of transplant donor controls. Across all time points, the repertoire was dominated by clones that expanded before ART. Control repertoires displayed wider CDR3 length ranges than the HIV repertoires.

This CDR3 comprises 15 residues. The germline gives CDR1 MNHEY, CDR2 SVGAGI. V gave up 5 bases and J gave up 2 bases; unmatched junction bases: 7. Points on this clone: The antigen is not known.

Researchers report immunoSEQ v3.0 was run at survey level. Profiled with immunoSEQ multiplex PCR; TCRdb holds only in-frame clones, not every one. The table records tens of thousands of clones, approximately 95% of them present only once. One or more pre-ART and two or more post-ART PBMC samples were available from each donor. The V call is TRBV6-5, the J call TRBJ1-2, with 8 bases that match TRBD1. Specimen: unsorted PBMCs, collected 7.6 years after starting antiretroviral therapy. The clonotype was recovered from a woman between 40 and 55 years old with HIV. As DNA, the CDR3 is TGTGCCAGCAGTCTTGGGACAGGTTTCAACTATGGCTACACCTTC. It is translated as CASSLGTGFNYGYTF.